The T cell receptor beta chain under discussion was sequenced for a study of blood T cells in healthy people across ages. Study-wide results and limits: Using unsorted PBMCs precluded a conclusive naive versus antigen-experienced comparison. Whereas aged donors had fewer naive CD4+ cells, long-lived donors had more of them and higher diversity.

With respect to this clonotype: What it binds is unknown.

The authors ran a second PCR of about 7 to 11 cycles using a sample-barcoded 5' primer and a J-beta primer mix. TCRdb redid the calling of the 5' RACE reads with MiXCR, one entry per CDR3 protein. The table includes 1.2 million to 1.5 million distinct CDR3 sequences, 55% to 75% detected once. The V gene's germline CDR1 is ENHRY and CDR2 SYGVKD. V lost 2 bases to trimming and J lost 13 bases, with 18 bases between them. The CDR3 spans 14 residues. Each of the donors had roughly 9.3 milliliters of peripheral blood drawn into EDTA-treated Vacutainer tubes. This TCR was recovered from a man younger than 35 in good health. V usage is TRBV10-3 and J usage is TRBJ2-1; the D gene is possibly TRBD2 (6 bases). What was sequenced was blood. The CDR3: CAISEAGTEETQFF. In DNA, the CDR3 is TGTGCCATCAGTGAGGCGGGGACTGAAGAGACCCAGTTCTTC.